The rows below give T cell receptor beta chains drawn from one sample of a study of blood T cells in healthy people across ages. MiXCR, run by TCRdb on the 5' RACE reads, gives a single entry per CDR3 protein. The sample lists hundreds of thousands of distinct CDR3 sequences; 20% to 25% were seen once. The specimen sequenced was blood. The receptors were gathered from an older man in good health. Both conserved end residues are part of each CDR3. A D gene is named only where the DNA matches it firmly. Not all rows give a size; the values are once, few, many and, for expanded clones, a class.

>17|TRBJ2-1|few|NA|TRBV11-2
CASSLVWNIGPGNEQFF
TGTGCCAGCAGCTTAGTATGGAATATAGGACCTGGGAATGAGCAGTTCTTC
>17|TRBJ2-3|NA|TRBD2|TRBV7-9
CASSPGLAIPRADTQYF
TGTGCCAGCAGCCCGGGACTAGCGATTCCGAGGGCAGATACGCAGTATTTT
>14|TRBJ2-3|NA|TRBD1|TRBV2
CASTLDRGADTQYF
TGTGCCAGCACCCTGGACAGGGGAGCGGATACGCAGTATTTT
>13|TRBJ2-4|NA|TRBD1|TRBV27
CTSTGTVKNIQYF
TGTACCAGCACGGGGACAGTTAAAAACATTCAGTACTTC
>18|TRBJ2-1|few|NA|TRBV7-6
CASSLAKGGMSSYNEQFF
TGTGCCAGCAGCTTAGCGAAAGGCGGGATGAGCTCCTACAATGAGCAGTTCTTC
>14|TRBJ1-4|few|NA|TRBV29-1
CSVGGGALNEKLFF
TGCAGCGTTGGAGGGGGGGCCCTGAACGAAAAACTGTTTTTT
>12|TRBJ2-1|many|NA|TRBV6-6
CASSYSPNEQFF
TGTGCCAGCAGTTACTCGCCCAATGAGCAGTTCTTC
>16|TRBJ2-2|NA|TRBD2|TRBV5-1
CASSLKPSGDTGELFF
TGCGCCAGCAGCTTGAAGCCTAGCGGAGATACCGGGGAGCTGTTTTTT
>18|TRBJ1-6|NA|TRBD1|TRBV9
CASSQGQGPGSYNSPLHF
TGTGCCAGCAGCCAGGGACAGGGACCTGGCTCCTATAATTCACCCCTCCACTTT
>13|TRBJ2-5|NA|NA|TRBV20-1
CSAPQLAPLTQYF
TGCAGTGCTCCCCAACTAGCTCCTCTGACCCAGTACTTC
>14|TRBJ2-1|NA|NA|TRBV10-2
CASSESSQYNEQFF
TGCGCCAGCAGTGAGTCTAGCCAGTACAATGAGCAGTTCTTC
>17|TRBJ2-5|many|TRBD2|TRBV5-1
CASSLNLAGGHQETQYF
TGCGCCAGCAGCTTGAACCTCGCGGGGGGGCACCAAGAGACCCAGTACTTC
>13|TRBJ1-2|NA|NA|TRBV20-1
CSAQPDTNYGYTF
TGCAGTGCGCAACCGGACACTAACTATGGCTACACCTTC
>14|TRBJ2-5|NA|NA|TRBV5-1
CASSHGIPQETQYF
TGCGCCAGCAGCCACGGGATCCCGCAAGAGACCCAGTACTTC
>13|TRBJ1-2|NA|NA|TRBV28
CASSLSGGEGYTF
TGTGCCAGCAGTCTCTCGGGAGGGGAGGGCTACACCTTC
>15|TRBJ2-1|few|NA|TRBV20-1
CSARGGVAAHNEQFF
TGCAGTGCTAGAGGAGGCGTAGCGGCTCACAATGAGCAGTTCTTC
>14|TRBJ2-4|few|NA|TRBV7-8
CASSLGATKNIQYF
TGTGCCAGCAGCTTGGGCGCAACCAAAAACATTCAGTACTTC
>12|TRBJ1-2|few|NA|TRBV20-1
CSAPDTFYGYTF
TGCAGTGCTCCGGACACCTTCTATGGCTACACCTTC
>16|TRBJ1-2|NA|NA|TRBV30
CAWSVISPRVKNGYTF
TGTGCCTGGAGTGTAATTAGTCCCAGGGTAAAGAATGGCTACACCTTC
>13|TRBJ2-7|many|NA|TRBV4-3
CASSQFDGYEQYF
TGCGCCAGCAGCCAATTTGACGGGTACGAGCAGTACTTC
>16|TRBJ1-1|NA|NA|TRBV7-9
CASSRGGAGRHTEAFF
TGTGCCAGCAGCCGGGGGGGAGCAGGAAGACACACTGAAGCTTTCTTT
>15|TRBJ1-5|many|NA|TRBV15
CATSRDFISNQPQHF
TGTGCCACCAGCAGAGATTTTATTAGCAATCAGCCCCAGCATTTT
>17|TRBJ2-2|NA|TRBD1|TRBV11-1
CASSSRDRGPNTGELFF
TGTGCCAGCAGCTCCCGGGACAGGGGTCCAAACACCGGGGAGCTGTTTTTT
>15|TRBJ2-3|NA|NA|TRBV7-8
CASSASVGVLDTQYF
TGTGCCAGCAGTGCGTCGGTCGGGGTATTGGATACGCAGTATTTT
>15|TRBJ2-3|NA|NA|TRBV20-1
CSARDRVSLSDTQYF
TGCAGTGCTAGAGATCGAGTTTCCCTGTCTGATACGCAGTATTTT
>14|TRBJ2-5|few|TRBD1|TRBV7-9
CASRYTGGEETQYF
TGTGCCAGCAGATATACAGGGGGCGAAGAGACCCAGTACTTC
>16|TRBJ2-1|NA|TRBD2|TRBV20-1
CSAATSGSKSRNEQFF
TGCAGTGCTGCTACTAGCGGGAGTAAATCCCGAAATGAGCAGTTCTTC
>14|TRBJ2-1|many|NA|TRBV5-1
CATSRESSYNEQFF
TGCGCCACCTCAAGGGAGAGCTCCTACAATGAGCAGTTCTTC
>15|TRBJ2-5|few|TRBD2|TRBV20-1
CSARSGLAGEETQYF
TGCAGTGCTAGGTCGGGACTAGCGGGAGAAGAGACCCAGTACTTC
>16|TRBJ2-1|many|NA|TRBV5-1
CASSFLGASSYNEQFF
TGCGCCAGCAGCTTCTTAGGGGCCTCCTCCTACAATGAGCAGTTCTTC
>16|TRBJ2-3|NA|TRBD1|TRBV4-3
CASSSRDRVDTDTQYF
TGCGCCAGCAGCTCGCGGGACAGGGTTGATACAGATACGCAGTATTTT
>16|TRBJ2-6|NA|NA|TRBV6-2/TRBV6-3
CASDIIGRTGANVLTF
TGTGCCAGCGACATCATTGGCCGAACTGGGGCCAACGTCCTGACTTTC
>13|TRBJ1-2|few|TRBD1|TRBV2
CASNYPTGHGYTF
TGTGCCAGCAATTACCCGACAGGGCATGGCTACACCTTC
>17|TRBJ2-1|few|NA|TRBV5-4
CASSPGASTQHLNEQFF
TGTGCCAGCAGCCCCGGGGCCTCTACCCAACACCTAAATGAGCAGTTCTTC
>18|TRBJ2-2|few|TRBD2|TRBV7-3
CAPSFSSGRGLNTGELFF
TGTGCCCCCAGCTTCTCTAGCGGGAGAGGGTTGAACACCGGGGAGCTGTTTTTT
>15|TRBJ2-7|few|NA|TRBV18
CASSQFSGLAYEQYF
TGTGCCAGCTCACAATTTAGCGGCCTGGCCTACGAGCAGTACTTC
>16|TRBJ2-1|NA|TRBD2|TRBV28
CASSLAGGRPYNEQFF
TGTGCCAGCAGCTTAGCGGGAGGGCGACCCTACAATGAGCAGTTCTTC
>18|TRBJ2-1|NA|NA|TRBV4-3
CASSQPETLTFPYNEQFF
TGCGCCAGCAGCCAACCAGAAACTTTGACTTTCCCCTACAATGAGCAGTTCTTC
>13|TRBJ2-7|few|NA|TRBV29-1
CSSFSGQAYEQYF
TGCAGCTCTTTCTCCGGGCAGGCCTACGAGCAGTACTTC
>15|TRBJ2-5|many|TRBD2|TRBV27
CASSLTSGRQETQYF
TGTGCCAGCAGCCTGACTAGCGGGAGGCAAGAGACCCAGTACTTC
>17|TRBJ2-1|few|TRBD2|TRBV12-5
CASGLVQGSGRINEQFF
TGTGCTAGTGGTTTGGTACAGGGTAGCGGGAGGATTAATGAGCAGTTCTTC
>16|TRBJ2-7|NA|TRBD2|TRBV15
CATSPLAGSTSYEQYF
TGTGCCACCAGCCCCCTAGCGGGGAGCACTTCCTACGAGCAGTACTTC
>16|TRBJ1-4|NA|TRBD1|TRBV7-9
CASSPLQGAGNEKLFF
TGTGCCAGCAGTCCACTTCAGGGGGCTGGTAATGAAAAACTGTTTTTT
>14|TRBJ1-3|NA|NA|TRBV4-1
CASSQGRAGNTIYF
TGCGCCAGCAGCCAAGGCAGGGCTGGAAACACCATATATTTT
>13|TRBJ1-2|few|NA|TRBV5-1
CASSLVENYGYTF
TGCGCCAGCAGCTTGGTGGAGAACTATGGCTACACCTTC
>11|TRBJ2-1|few|NA|TRBV20-1
CSASVHNEQFF
TGCAGTGCTAGCGTGCACAATGAGCAGTTCTTC
>15|TRBJ2-7|many|TRBD2|TRBV7-6
CASSRTSGKAYEQYF
TGTGCCAGCAGTCGGACTAGCGGGAAAGCCTACGAGCAGTACTTC
>16|TRBJ2-1|NA|TRBD2|TRBV7-3
CASSLTGGPWGNEQFF
TGTGCCAGCAGCTTAACGGGAGGGCCTTGGGGCAATGAGCAGTTCTTC
>15|TRBJ1-5|NA|NA|TRBV2
CASSEAGASNQPQHF
TGTGCCAGCAGTGAAGCTGGGGCCTCCAATCAGCCCCAGCATTTT